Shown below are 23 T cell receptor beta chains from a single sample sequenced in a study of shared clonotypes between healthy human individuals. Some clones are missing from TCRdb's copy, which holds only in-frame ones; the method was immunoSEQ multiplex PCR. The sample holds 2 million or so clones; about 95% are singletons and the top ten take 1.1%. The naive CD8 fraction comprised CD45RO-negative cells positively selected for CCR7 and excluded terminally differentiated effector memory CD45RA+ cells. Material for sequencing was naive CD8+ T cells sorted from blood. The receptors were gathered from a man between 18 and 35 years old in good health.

CDR3 protein: CASSFSGTANTEAFF. CDR3 nucleotide sequence: TGTGCCAGCAGTTTTTCCGGGACAGCGAACACTGAAGCTTTCTTT. V is TRBV28 and J is TRBJ1-1; TRBD1 matches at 7 bases. Germline CDR1 is MDHEN and CDR2 is SYDVKM. This CDR3 has 15 amino acids. V dropped 3 bases and J dropped 1; count of bases not matched to a gene: 5.

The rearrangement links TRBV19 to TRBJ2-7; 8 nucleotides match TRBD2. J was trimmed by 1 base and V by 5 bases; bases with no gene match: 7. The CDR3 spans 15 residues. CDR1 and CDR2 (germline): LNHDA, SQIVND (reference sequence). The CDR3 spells CASSGPSGRSYEQYF. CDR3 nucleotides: TGTGCCAGTAGTGGTCCTAGCGGGCGATCCTACGAGCAGTACTTC.

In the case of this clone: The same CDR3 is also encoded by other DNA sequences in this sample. The CDR3 nucleotides read TGTGCCAGCAGCTTAGGGGCTAGCGGTTCCTACGAGCAGTACTTC. This translates into CASSLGASGSYEQYF. V usage is TRBV11-2 and J usage is TRBJ2-7; 7 bases fit TRBD2. With 1 base clipped from V and 1 base from J, the junction kept 4 bases outside the gene matches. The CDR3 is 15 amino acids. CDR1 SGHAT and CDR2 FQNNGV come from the germline V gene.

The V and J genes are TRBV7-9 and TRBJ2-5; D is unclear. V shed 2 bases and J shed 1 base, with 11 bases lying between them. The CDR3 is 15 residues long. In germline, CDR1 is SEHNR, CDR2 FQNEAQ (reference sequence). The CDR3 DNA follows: TGTGCCAGCAGCTTATTTTACGGCACCCAAGAGACCCAGTACTTC. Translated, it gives CASSLFYGTQETQYF.

This CDR3 reads CASSLSRGGDEQFF. The CDR3 nucleotides read TGTGCCAGCAGTTTATCCAGGGGAGGGGATGAGCAGTTCTTC. The chain uses TRBV27 and TRBJ2-1; a possible D gene is TRBD2 (7 bases). Germline V gives CDR1 MNHEY, CDR2 SMNVEV (reference sequence). This CDR3 is 14 amino acids long. With 0 bases removed from V and 8 bases from J, the gap between germline ends came to 11 bases.

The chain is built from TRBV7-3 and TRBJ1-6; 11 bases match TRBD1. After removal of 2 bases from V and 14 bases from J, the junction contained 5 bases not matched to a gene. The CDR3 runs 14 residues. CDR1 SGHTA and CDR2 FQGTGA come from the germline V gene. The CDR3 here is CASSLFGDRGALHF. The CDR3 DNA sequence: TGTGCCAGCAGCTTATTTGGGGACAGGGGGGCCCTCCACTTT.

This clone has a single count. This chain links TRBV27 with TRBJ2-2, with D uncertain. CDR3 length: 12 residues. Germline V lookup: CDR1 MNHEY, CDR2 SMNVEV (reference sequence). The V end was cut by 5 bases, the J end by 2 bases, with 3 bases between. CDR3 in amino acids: CASSDNTGELFF. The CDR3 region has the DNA TGTGCCAGCAGTGATAACACCGGGGAGCTGTTTTTT.

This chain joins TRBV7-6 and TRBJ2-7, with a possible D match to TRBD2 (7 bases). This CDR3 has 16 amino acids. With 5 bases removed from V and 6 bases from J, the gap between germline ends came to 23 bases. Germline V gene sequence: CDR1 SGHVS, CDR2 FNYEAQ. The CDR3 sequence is CASSPSGGASPFEQYF. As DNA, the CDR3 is TGTGCCAGCAGCCCTAGTGGGGGGGCCAGCCCTTTCGAGCAGTACTTC.

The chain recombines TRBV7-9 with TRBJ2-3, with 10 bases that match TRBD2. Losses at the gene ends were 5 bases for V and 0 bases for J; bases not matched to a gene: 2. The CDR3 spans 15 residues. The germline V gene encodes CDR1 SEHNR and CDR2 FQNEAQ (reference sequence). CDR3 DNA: TGTGCCAGCAGCCCTAGCGGGAGCAGCACAGATACGCAGTATTTT. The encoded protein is CASSPSGSSTDTQYF.

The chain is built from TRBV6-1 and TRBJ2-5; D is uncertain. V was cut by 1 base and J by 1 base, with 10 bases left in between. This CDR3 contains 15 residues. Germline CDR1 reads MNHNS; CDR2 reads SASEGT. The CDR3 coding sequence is TGTGCCAGCAGTGAAGAAGTAACGTTCCAAGAGACCCAGTACTTC. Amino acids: CASSEEVTFQETQYF.

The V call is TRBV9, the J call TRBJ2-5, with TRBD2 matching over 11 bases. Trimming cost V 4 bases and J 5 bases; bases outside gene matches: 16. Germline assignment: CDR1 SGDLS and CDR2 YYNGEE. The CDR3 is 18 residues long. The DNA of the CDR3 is TGTGCCAGCAGCTCCCTCCCTGGGACTAGCGGAGGGGGGGAGACCCAGTACTTC. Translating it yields CASSSLPGTSGGGETQYF.

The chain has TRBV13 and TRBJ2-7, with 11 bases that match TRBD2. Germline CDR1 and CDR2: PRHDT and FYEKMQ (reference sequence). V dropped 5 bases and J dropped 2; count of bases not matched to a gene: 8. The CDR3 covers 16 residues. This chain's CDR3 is CASSAGLAGAAYEQYF. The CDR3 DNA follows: TGTGCCAGCAGCGCCGGACTAGCGGGCGCAGCCTACGAGCAGTACTTC. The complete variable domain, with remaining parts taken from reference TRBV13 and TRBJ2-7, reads AAGVIQSPRHLIKEKRETATLKCYPIPRHDTVYWYQQGPGQDPQFLISFYEKMQSDKGSIPDRFSAQQFSDYHSELNMSSLELGDSALYFCASSAGLAGAAYEQYFGPGTRLTVT.

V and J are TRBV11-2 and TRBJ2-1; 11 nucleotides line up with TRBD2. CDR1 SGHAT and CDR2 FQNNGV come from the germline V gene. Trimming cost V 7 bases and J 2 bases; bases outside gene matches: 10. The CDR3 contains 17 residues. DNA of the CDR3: TGTGCCAGCAATTTCGGACTAGCGGGTTCTCCCTACAATGAGCAGTTCTTC. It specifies CASNFGLAGSPYNEQFF.

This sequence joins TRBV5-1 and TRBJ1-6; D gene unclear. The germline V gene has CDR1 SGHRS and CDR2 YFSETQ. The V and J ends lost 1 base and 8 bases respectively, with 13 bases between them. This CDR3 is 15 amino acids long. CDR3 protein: CASSLLGGTDSPLHF. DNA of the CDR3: TGCGCCAGCAGCTTGCTTGGAGGTACGGATTCACCCCTCCACTTT.

The CDR3 DNA reads TGTGCCAGCAGGCCAGGGGGCCTGGGCACTGAAGCTTTCTTT. Its translation: CASRPGGLGTEAFF. The V and J genes are TRBV7-2 and TRBJ1-1; 8 bases are a match to TRBD1. Germline V CDR1 and CDR2: SGHTA, FQGNSA. V shed 6 bases and J 4 bases; nucleotides not matched to a gene: 7. The CDR3 totals 14 residues.

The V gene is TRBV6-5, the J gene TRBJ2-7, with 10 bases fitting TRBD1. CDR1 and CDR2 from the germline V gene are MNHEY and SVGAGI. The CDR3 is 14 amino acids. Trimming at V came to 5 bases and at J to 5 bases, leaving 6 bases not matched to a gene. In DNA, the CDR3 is TGTGCCAGCAGTCCGACAGGGGGCGGGAACGAGCAGTACTTC. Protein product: CASSPTGGGNEQYF.

In DNA, the CDR3 is TGTGCCAGCAGTCCCCAAGGGGGGCCCCCCTACGAGCAGTACTTC. Residues: CASSPQGGPPYEQYF. This chain connects TRBV27 to TRBJ2-7, with D perhaps matching TRBD1 or TRBD2 (6 bases each). The CDR3 is 15 amino acids. Germline V gene lookup returns CDR1 MNHEY and CDR2 SMNVEV (reference sequence). Trimming took 5 bases from V and 2 from J, leaving 16 bases between them.

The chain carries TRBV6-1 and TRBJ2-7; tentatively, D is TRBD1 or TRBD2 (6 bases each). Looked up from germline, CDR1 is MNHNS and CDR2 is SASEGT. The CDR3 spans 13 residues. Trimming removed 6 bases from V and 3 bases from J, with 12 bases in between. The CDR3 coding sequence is TGTGCCAGCAGCGAGGGGGGCTTCTACGAGCAGTACTTC. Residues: CASSEGGFYEQYF.

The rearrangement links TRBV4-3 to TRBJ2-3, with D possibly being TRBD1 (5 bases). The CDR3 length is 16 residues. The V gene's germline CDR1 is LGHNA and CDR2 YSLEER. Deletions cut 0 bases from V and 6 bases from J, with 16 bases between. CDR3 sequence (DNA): TGCGCCAGCAGCCAAGACTCAGGGCTTAATTGGGATACGCAGTATTTT. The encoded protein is CASSQDSGLNWDTQYF.

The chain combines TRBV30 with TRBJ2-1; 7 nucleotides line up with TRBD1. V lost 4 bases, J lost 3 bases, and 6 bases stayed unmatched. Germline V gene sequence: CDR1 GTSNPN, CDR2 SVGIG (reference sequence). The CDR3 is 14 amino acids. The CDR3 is CAWIPDRSYNEQFF. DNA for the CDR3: TGTGCCTGGATTCCGGACAGGAGCTACAATGAGCAGTTCTTC.

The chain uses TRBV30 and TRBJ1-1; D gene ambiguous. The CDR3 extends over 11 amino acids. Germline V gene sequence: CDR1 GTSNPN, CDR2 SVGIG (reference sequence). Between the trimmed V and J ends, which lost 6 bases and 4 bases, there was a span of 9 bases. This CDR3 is CACGSGTEAFF. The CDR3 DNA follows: TGTGCCTGCGGGTCGGGCACTGAAGCTTTCTTT.

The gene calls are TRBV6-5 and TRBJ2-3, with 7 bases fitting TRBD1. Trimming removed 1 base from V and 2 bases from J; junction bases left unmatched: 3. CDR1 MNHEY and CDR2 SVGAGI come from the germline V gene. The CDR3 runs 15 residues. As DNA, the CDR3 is TGTGCCAGCAGTTACTTGCAGGGGGACACAGATACGCAGTATTTT. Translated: CASSYLQGDTDTQYF.

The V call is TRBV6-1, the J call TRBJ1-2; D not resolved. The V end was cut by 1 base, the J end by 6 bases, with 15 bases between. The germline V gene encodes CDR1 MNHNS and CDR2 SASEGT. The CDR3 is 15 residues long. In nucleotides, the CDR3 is TGTGCCAGCAGTGAAGGCTCAGTGCCGTCTCATGGCTACACCTTC. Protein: CASSEGSVPSHGYTF.